The 19 T cell receptor beta chains below were found in one sample sequenced in a study of blood T cell repertoires in COVID-19. Assay: immunoSEQ multiplex PCR; the TCRdb copy retains only in-frame clones and omits some. This sample yields over 200,000 clones, of which approximately 90% are seen a single time; less than 3.5% belongs to the top ten. Sequences were obtained from peripheral blood. These receptor sequences come from a man younger than 40 with COVID-19, enrolled during active disease.

This chain connects TRBV5-4 to TRBJ2-3; possibly TRBD2 for D (6 bases). This CDR3 spans 13 amino acids. Trimming removed 3 bases from V and 7 bases from J, with 12 bases in between. In germline, CDR1 is SGHNT, CDR2 YYREEE (reference sequence). CDR3 nucleotide sequence: TGTGCCAGCAGCTCCCGGGGACTTTATACGCAGTATTTT. This gives the protein CASSSRGLYTQYF. The full variable domain, its missing parts supplied by reference TRBV5-4 and TRBJ2-3, is ETGVTQSPTHLIKTRGQQVTLRCSSQSGHNTVSWYQQALGQGPQFIFQYYREEENGRGNFPPRFSGLQFPNYSSELNVNALELDDSALYLCASSSRGLYTQYFGPGTRLTVL.

The rearrangement uses TRBV7-2 and TRBJ2-7; D is undetermined. Between the trimmed V and J ends, which lost 1 base and 1 base, there was a span of 11 bases. The CDR3 contains 15 residues. The germline CDR1 and CDR2 sequences are SGHTA and FQGNSA. CDR3 residues: CASSLDSSLSYEQYF. DNA of the CDR3: TGTGCCAGCAGCTTAGATAGTTCCCTATCCTACGAGCAGTACTTC.

The chain is built from TRBV15 and TRBJ2-7; tentative D call: TRBD1 (6 bases). V was pared by 4 bases and J by 6 bases, with 19 bases between. Germline lookup yields CDR1 LNHNV and CDR2 YYDKDF (reference sequence). The CDR3 totals 15 residues. Written as DNA, the CDR3 is TGTGCCACCAGCAATTCAGGGGAAGGAGAGAGCGAGCAGTACTTC. This gives the protein CATSNSGEGESEQYF.

This clone was seen a few times. The chain employs TRBV6-5 and TRBJ2-7, with a weak D call TRBD1 (6 bases). Germline CDR1 MNHEY, CDR2 SVGAGI. The CDR3 is 13 amino acids. With 6 bases removed from V and 3 bases from J, the gap between germline ends came to 12 bases. The CDR3 is CASRIQGRYEQYF. CDR3 nucleotides: TGTGCCAGCAGGATACAGGGCCGCTACGAGCAGTACTTC.

This clone was counted between two and nine times. This sequence joins TRBV6-5 and TRBJ2-7; D ambiguous. The length of the CDR3 is 11 residues. Trimming pared 5 bases from V and 6 bases from J, leaving 8 bases between. The germline CDR1 and CDR2 sequences are MNHEY and SVGAGI. The CDR3 loop reads CASSNMAEQYF. CDR3 coding DNA: TGTGCCAGCAGTAATATGGCCGAGCAGTACTTC.

This chain links TRBV19 with TRBJ1-2; TRBD1 matches 7 bases. Germline V gives CDR1 LNHDA, CDR2 SQIVND (reference sequence). This CDR3 comprises 14 residues. V dropped 8 bases and J dropped 3; count of bases not matched to a gene: 9. The CDR3 here is CASEIGQAYYGYTF. The DNA of the CDR3 is TGTGCCAGTGAGATCGGACAGGCCTACTATGGCTACACCTTC. Complete variable domain (other parts from reference TRBV19 and TRBJ1-2): DGGITQSPKYLFRKEGQNVTLSCEQNLNHDAMYWYRQDPGQGLRLIYYSQIVNDFQKGDIAEGYSVSREKKESFPLTVTSAQKNPTAFYLCASEIGQAYYGYTFGSGTRLTVV.

The chain uses TRBV5-1 and TRBJ1-6; possibly TRBD1 for D (6 bases). CDR1 is SGHRS and CDR2 is YFSETQ in the germline V gene. Trimming left V 5 bases short and J 8 bases short, with 11 bases between. There are 13 residues in the CDR3. CDR3 DNA: TGCGCCAGCAGGGGGGCTGAGGATTCACCCCTCCACTTT. This codes for CASRGAEDSPLHF.

V usage is TRBV6-1 and J usage is TRBJ2-7; weak D call: TRBD1 (5 bases). V lost 5 bases to trimming and J lost 4 bases, with 12 bases between them. This CDR3 has 13 amino acids. The germline V gene has CDR1 MNHNS and CDR2 SASEGT. The CDR3 sequence: CASSTGIRYEQYF. CDR3 nucleotides: TGTGCCAGCAGTACAGGCATCCGGTACGAGCAGTACTTC.

V gene TRBV11-2 combines with J gene TRBJ2-7; the D gene is possibly TRBD1 (5 bases). V was clipped by 6 bases and J by 0 bases, with 12 bases between them. The length of the CDR3 is 14 residues. Germline V gene data show CDR1 as SGHAT and CDR2 as FQNNGV. The CDR3 DNA reads TGTGCCAGCAGGCTAAGACAGAGCTCCTACGAGCAGTACTTC. Its translation: CASRLRQSSYEQYF.

The sample holds one count of this clone. This chain joins TRBV5-1 and TRBJ2-7; D may be TRBD2 (5 bases). The V end was cut by 4 bases, the J end by 0 bases, with 11 bases between. CDR3 size: 14 residues. Germline V gene data show CDR1 as SGHRS and CDR2 as YFSETQ. Here the CDR3 reads CASSPTEGSYEQYF. In nucleotides, the CDR3 is TGCGCCAGCAGCCCCACAGAGGGCTCCTACGAGCAGTACTTC.

CDR3 sequence (DNA): TGTGCCAGCAGGGAAAATAGCGGGGGGTTAAGCGGGGAGCTGTTTTTT. Translated: CASRENSGGLSGELFF. The chain links TRBV2 to TRBJ2-2; 10 nucleotides line up with TRBD2. CDR1 is SNHLY and CDR2 is FYNNEI in the germline V gene. The CDR3 sequence is 16 residues long. Germline trimming cut 6 bases from V and 7 bases from J; bases unmatched to any gene: 11. The variable domain in full, completed from reference TRBV2 and TRBJ2-2, reads EPEVTQTPSHQVTQMGQEVILRCVPISNHLYFYWYRQILGQKVEFLVSFYNNEISEKSEIFDDQFSVERPDGSNFTLKIRSTKLEDSAMYFCASRENSGGLSGELFFGEGSRLTVL.

This clone appeared a few times. The CDR3 region has the DNA TGTGCCAGTAGTGCCGACAGGGAGACAGTGTATGGCTACACCTTC. This sequence encodes CASSADRETVYGYTF. The rearrangement links TRBV19 to TRBJ1-2, with TRBD1 matching over 7 bases. With 5 bases clipped from V and 5 bases from J, the junction kept 11 bases outside the gene matches. The CDR3 has 15 residues. CDR1 is LNHDA, CDR2 SQIVND, per germline (reference sequence).

This clone came up a few times. The rearrangement links TRBV30 to TRBJ2-7; D is uncertain. V shed 5 bases and J shed 3 bases, with 11 bases lying between them. The CDR3 runs to 12 residues. From germline, CDR1 is GTSNPN and CDR2 SVGIG (reference sequence). As DNA, the CDR3 is TGTGCCTGGGAGACACCAAACTACGAGCAGTACTTC. This gives the protein CAWETPNYEQYF.

The rearrangement joins TRBV7-9 to TRBJ2-7; D possibly corresponds to TRBD2 (5 bases). The length of the CDR3 is 15 residues. V dropped 5 bases and J dropped 3 bases, with 17 bases sitting between them. CDR1 and CDR2 from the germline V gene are SEHNR and FQNEAQ (reference sequence). The CDR3 coding sequence is TGTGCCAGCAGCCTAGGACCCTCACTAGTCTACGAGCAGTACTTC. This encodes CASSLGPSLVYEQYF.

The chain couples TRBV23-1 to TRBJ1-4; tentatively, D is TRBD1 (5 bases). TRBV23-1 is an open reading frame whose function is uncertain. The CDR3 consists of 19 residues. Trimming shortened V by 7 bases and J by 3 bases, and 27 bases separated the two germline ends. The CDR3 nucleotides are TGCGCCAGCACTCCACGGGGGAAGGCTCCCCAAGAGGCTAATGAAAAACTGTTTTTT. It is translated as CASTPRGKAPQEANEKLFF.

V is TRBV30 and J is TRBJ1-2, with 8 positions matching TRBD1. The germline CDR1 and CDR2 sequences are GTSNPN and SVGIG (reference sequence). The CDR3 runs 13 residues. V lost 1 base to trimming and J lost 6 bases; unmatched junction nucleotides: 4. CDR3 sequence reads: CAWSAGTGNGYTF. The CDR3 coding sequence is TGTGCCTGGAGTGCCGGGACAGGTAATGGCTACACCTTC.

The gene calls are TRBV6-2 or TRBV6-3 and TRBJ2-7; TRBD1 aligns across 7 bases. CDR3 length equals 13 residues. V trimming: 5 bases; J trimming: 6 bases; junction bases outside the gene matches: 7. CDR1 and CDR2 (germline): MNHEY, SVGEGT. The CDR3 protein is CASSNRQGAEQYF. The DNA of the CDR3 is TGTGCCAGCAGTAACAGACAGGGCGCCGAGCAGTACTTC.

The chain is built from TRBV6-6 and TRBJ1-1, with 8 bases aligning to TRBD1. The CDR3 is 14 residues long. The ends lost 2 bases at V and 4 bases at J; junction bases unmatched: 3. CDR1 is MNHNY, CDR2 SVGAGI, per germline (reference sequence). DNA for the CDR3: TGTGCCAGCAGTTACGGACAGGGAGTCACTGAAGCTTTCTTT. Its translation is CASSYGQGVTEAFF.

The chain is built from TRBV24-1 and TRBJ1-2; 8 bases map to TRBD1. V trimming: 2 bases; J trimming: 7 bases; junction bases outside the gene matches: 2. The germline V gene has CDR1 KGHDR and CDR2 SFDVKD. The CDR3 length is 13 residues. The CDR3 here is CATSDSGGLGYTF. DNA for the CDR3: TGTGCCACCAGTGATTCAGGGGGCCTTGGCTACACCTTC.